Described below is a single T cell receptor beta chain sequence and its context. Its antigen remains unidentified. These data come from a study of cytomegalovirus exposure and HLA in healthy donors. Overall study: Researchers previously reported finding roughly 120 million unique TCR beta sequences from some 180 million T cells.

The germline V and J ends were trimmed by 1 base and 4 bases, with 12 bases remaining between them. CDR1 and CDR2 (germline): SGHVS, FQNEAQ. CDR3 size: 15 residues. 60 Vbeta and 13 Jbeta primers were used in PCR. TCRdb keeps only in-frame clones here, not all; method: immunoSEQ multiplex PCR. The repertoire holds more than 95,000 clones, with about 81% as singletons. General study points: For most TCR beta V segments, an earlier analysis put the productive rate at about 90% or about 30% of the time. V- and J-gene trimming in TCR beta was tied to a missense DCLRE1C variant by an analysis performed later. Altogether, about 160 TCR beta chains were recorded as cytomegalovirus-associated.

The chain couples TRBV7-8 to TRBJ2-3; the D gene is possibly TRBD2 (6 bases). The receptor was isolated from a woman under 40 in good health and CMV-seronegative. Material: PBMCs. The CDR3 sequence: CASSLGAGRSDTQYF. In DNA form, the CDR3 reads TGTGCCAGCAGCTTAGGGGCAGGGAGGTCAGATACGCAGTATTTT.